The present T cell receptor beta chain was sequenced within a study of T cell responses to AZD1222 COVID-19 vaccine (dated by TCRdb to 2020 to 2022). At the level of the whole study: AZD1222 recipients with second doses at about 4 weeks or about 12 weeks were pooled, because spike-specific TCR depth and breadth did not differ between schedules. A total of about 240 trial participants underwent TCR sequencing, of whom about 210 received two doses of AZD1222 and about 25 received two doses of the MenACWY control vaccine. Enrollment into the trials was organized by age into subgroups of 18-55, 56-69 and 70-plus years, and those subgroups contained roughly 150, 30 and 60 TCR-sequenced participants, respectively.

Findings and caveats that apply to the study as a whole: Most participants were white British and females outnumbered males, and the authors suggested that clonal diversity may have been underestimated. The 56-69-year group was small, and its depth increase did not reach significance, likely because of low power. Because no samples from the day 14 peak response were available, repertoires could be characterized only after the peak T cell response. Vaccine-associated CD4 TCRs spanned the whole spike protein, with dominant responses in regions 160-218 and 743-854. Reportedly, close to half of the unique spike-specific TCRs recognized epitopes lying outside the regions that are mutated in the B.1.351 and B.1.1.7 variants. Only six AZD1222 recipients were SARS-CoV-2 seropositive at baseline, limiting conclusions about previously exposed vaccinees. After two AZD1222 doses, spike-specific TCR breadth and depth were significantly higher than at day 0 and than in MenACWY recipients.

The time point tag for this specimen amounts to: baseline before first vaccination. The vaccinee samples were drawn from two UK trials, COV001 and COV002, one of which was a single-blind randomized controlled phase 2/3 trial testing AZD1222 (ChAdOx1 nCoV-19) in healthy adults. Trial participant PBMC samples were collected at day 0 and day 28 after the second dose for TCRbeta chain sequencing. The V and J ends are trimmed by 6 bases and 1 base, leaving 12 bases between them. Spanning cysteine to phenylalanine, the CDR3 consists of 14 amino acids. The entry retains the CDR3 DNA only, 42 bases that are in frame from base 1. The germline V gene specifies MNHEY as CDR1 and SVGAGI as CDR2. The CDR3 regions of human TCRbeta chains were analyzed by immunosequencing. Under the source paper's analysis protocol: Repertoire TCRs were checked for matches against a reference library of SARS-CoV-2-specific TCRs that had been generated using the MIRA antigen-specificity platform. Breadth was defined as the fraction of unique TCRs that were SARS-CoV-2-associated. Depth was defined as the fraction of total T cells that were SARS-CoV-2-associated. Using the MIRA data, each spike-specific TCR was assigned both to the spike region to which the TCR was reactive and to a CD4 or CD8 class. Log10-transformed breadth and depth values were compared by one-way ANOVA with Sidak's multiple comparisons tests. TCRdb stores this immuneACCESS table with in-frame sequences only. Part of the clones is absent; in the studies checked, under half of the shortfall reflects unresolved V genes, and no reason is known for the rest. For V, J and clone size, that table is used; D and trimming come from the DNA. This sample comprises roughly 150,000 clones, around 91% of them detected only once. In total, the top ten clones hold 5% of the sample.

To note about this clone: Its antigen is unknown. Base qualities were left out, and no much larger clone turns up one base away.

The chain is assembled from TRBV6-5 and TRBJ1-1; no D segment can be confidently identified. The specimen was peripheral blood, collected on day 0 of AZD1222 vaccination. This receptor was obtained from an adult in good health. The CDR3 protein: CASSLEVGNTEAFF. At the DNA level, the sequence is TGTGCCAGCAGCCTAGAGGTGGGGAACACTGAAGCTTTCTTT.